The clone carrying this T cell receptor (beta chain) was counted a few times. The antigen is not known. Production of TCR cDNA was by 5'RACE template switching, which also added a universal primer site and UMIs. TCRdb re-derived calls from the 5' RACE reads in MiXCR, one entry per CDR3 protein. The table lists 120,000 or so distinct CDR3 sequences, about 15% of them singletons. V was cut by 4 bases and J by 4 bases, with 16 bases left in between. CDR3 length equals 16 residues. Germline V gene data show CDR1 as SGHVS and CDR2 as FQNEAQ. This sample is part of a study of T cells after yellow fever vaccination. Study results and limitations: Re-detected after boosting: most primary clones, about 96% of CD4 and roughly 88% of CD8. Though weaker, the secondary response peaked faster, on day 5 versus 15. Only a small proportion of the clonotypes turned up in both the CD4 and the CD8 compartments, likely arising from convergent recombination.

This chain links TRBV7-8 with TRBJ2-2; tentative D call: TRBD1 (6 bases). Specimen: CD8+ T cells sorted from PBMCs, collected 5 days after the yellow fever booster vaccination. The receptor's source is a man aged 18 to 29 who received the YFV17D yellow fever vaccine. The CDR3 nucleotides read TGTGCCAGCAGCTCGCACAGGGTGTTGGTCACCGGGGAGCTGTTTTTT. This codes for CASSSHRVLVTGELFF.